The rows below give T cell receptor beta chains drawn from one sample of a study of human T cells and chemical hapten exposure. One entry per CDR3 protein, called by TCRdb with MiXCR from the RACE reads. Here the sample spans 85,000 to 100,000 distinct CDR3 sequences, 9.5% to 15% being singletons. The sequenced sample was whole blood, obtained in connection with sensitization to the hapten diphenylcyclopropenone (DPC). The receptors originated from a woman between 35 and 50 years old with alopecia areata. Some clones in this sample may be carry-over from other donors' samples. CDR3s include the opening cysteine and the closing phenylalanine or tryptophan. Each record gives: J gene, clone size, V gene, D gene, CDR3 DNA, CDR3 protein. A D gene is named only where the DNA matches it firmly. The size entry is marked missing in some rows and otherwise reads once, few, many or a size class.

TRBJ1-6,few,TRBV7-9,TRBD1,TGTGCCAGCAGCCTCGGGACAGGGCTAAATTCACCCCTCCACTTT,CASSLGTGLNSPLHF
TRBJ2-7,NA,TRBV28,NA,TGTGCCAGCAGGACACTAGACCGATCCTACGAGCAGTACTTC,CASRTLDRSYEQYF
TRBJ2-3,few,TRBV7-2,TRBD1,TGTGCCAGCAGCCCGGCTTGGGCAGGGGGCTCCACAGATACGCAGTATTTT,CASSPAWAGGSTDTQYF
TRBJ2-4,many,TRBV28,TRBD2,TGTGCCAGCAGTCAGACTAGCGGGAGTGGTAACATTCAGTACTTC,CASSQTSGSGNIQYF
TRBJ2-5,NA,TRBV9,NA,TGTGCCAGCAGCACCCGGAATCGAGCCCAAGAGACCCAGTACTTC,CASSTRNRAQETQYF
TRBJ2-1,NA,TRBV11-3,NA,TGTGCCAGCAGCTACTTAGGTAGTGGTGAGCAGTTCTTC,CASSYLGSGEQFF
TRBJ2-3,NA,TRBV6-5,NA,TGTGCCAGCAGACAGGAGCTAGGCACAGATACGCAGTATTTT,CASRQELGTDTQYF
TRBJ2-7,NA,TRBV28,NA,TGTGCCAGCGGAGCCCCGGGGGTGGTGGACTTC,CASGAPGVVDF
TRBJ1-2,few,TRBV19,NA,TGTGCCAGTAGTTCAACACGAAACTATGGCTACACCTTC,CASSSTRNYGYTF
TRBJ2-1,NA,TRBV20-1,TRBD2,TGCAGTGCTATAAGGTTCTCTCTTTTCGGCGGGAGGAATTTAAATGAGCAGTTCTTC,CSAIRFSLFGGRNLNEQFF
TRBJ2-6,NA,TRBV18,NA,TGTGCCAGCTCACGGCCACTTTCTGGGGCCAACGTCCTGACTTTC,CASSRPLSGANVLTF
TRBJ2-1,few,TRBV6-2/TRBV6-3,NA,TGTGCCAGCAGTCCACGGGAGCGAGTCAATGAGCAGTTCTTC,CASSPRERVNEQFF
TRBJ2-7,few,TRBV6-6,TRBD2,TGTGCCAGCAGTTCTCGCGCAGGGACTAGCCTGTACGAGCAGTACTTC,CASSSRAGTSLYEQYF
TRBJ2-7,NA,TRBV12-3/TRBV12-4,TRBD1,TGTGCCAGCAGTGTCCGGGACAGGGTAGACGAGCAGTACTTC,CASSVRDRVDEQYF
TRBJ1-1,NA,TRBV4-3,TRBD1,TGCGCCAGCAGTCTAACAGGGGTTGGTGAAGCTTTCTTT,CASSLTGVGEAFF
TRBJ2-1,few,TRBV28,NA,TGTGCCAGCAGTCGCGTATATTCCCGTACCCCAGAGCAGTTCTTC,CASSRVYSRTPEQFF
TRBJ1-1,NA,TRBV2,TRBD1,TGTGCCAGCAGTGAAGCGGCTAAAGACAGGGGGCGGGACACTGAAGCTTTCTTT,CASSEAAKDRGRDTEAFF
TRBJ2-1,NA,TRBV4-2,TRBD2,TGTGCCAGCAGCCGACCTAGCGGGAGGGCTACCGAGCAGTTCTTC,CASSRPSGRATEQFF
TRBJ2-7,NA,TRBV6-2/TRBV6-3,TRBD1,TGTGCCAGCAGTTACCCGATGGACAGGGTCTACGAGCAGTACTTC,CASSYPMDRVYEQYF
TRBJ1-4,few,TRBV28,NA,TGTGCCAGCAGTTTTTTGGGCGCCGGAACTAATGAAAAACTGTTTTTT,CASSFLGAGTNEKLFF
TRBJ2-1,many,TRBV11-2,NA,TGTGCCAGCAGCTTAGGTGGCTACAATGAGCAGTTCTTC,CASSLGGYNEQFF
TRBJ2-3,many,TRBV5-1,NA,TGCGCCAGCAGCCGAGATGGATCCACAGATACGCAGTATTTT,CASSRDGSTDTQYF
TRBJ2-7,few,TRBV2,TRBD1,TGTGCCAGCAGTTCTTTCCCCGGGACAGCTCTCTACGAGCAGTACTTC,CASSSFPGTALYEQYF
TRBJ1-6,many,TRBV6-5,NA,TGTGCCAGCAGTCCAACTACAGGGAGAAGCCTCCACTTT,CASSPTTGRSLHF
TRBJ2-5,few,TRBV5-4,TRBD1,TGTGCCAGCAGCCCATCCACACAGGGGGCTCGGGGGGAGACCCAGTACTTC,CASSPSTQGARGETQYF
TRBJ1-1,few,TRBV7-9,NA,TGTGCCAGCAGTTTGGGCGACCTGAACACTGAAGCTTTCTTT,CASSLGDLNTEAFF
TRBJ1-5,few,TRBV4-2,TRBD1,TGTGCCAGCAGCCAAGATGGGACAGGGAATCAGCCCCAGCATTTT,CASSQDGTGNQPQHF
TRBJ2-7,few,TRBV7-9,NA,TGTGCCAGCAGCTTAGCCCAGGGATATGGGCAGTACTTC,CASSLAQGYGQYF
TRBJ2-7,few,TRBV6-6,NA,TGTGCCAGCAGTCGTCCGGGACAACCCTACGAGCAGTACTTC,CASSRPGQPYEQYF
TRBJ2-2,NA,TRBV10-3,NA,TGTGCCATCAGGTTTTCGTCAGGGGCCGGGGAGCTGTTTTTT,CAIRFSSGAGELFF
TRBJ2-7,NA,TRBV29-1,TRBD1,TGCAGCGTTGAAGTGGGACAGGGGGGCTACGAGCAGTACTTC,CSVEVGQGGYEQYF
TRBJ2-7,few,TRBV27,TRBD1,TGTGCCAGCAGTCCACCGACATGGGACAGCCCGACTCGCGTCTACGAGCAGTACTTC,CASSPPTWDSPTRVYEQYF
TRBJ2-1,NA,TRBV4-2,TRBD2,TGTGCCAGCAGCCAGGTAACTAGCGGGATCAACAATGAGCAGTTCTTC,CASSQVTSGINNEQFF
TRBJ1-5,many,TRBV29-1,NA,TGCAGCGTTGGGCAGGGTAGGGATCAGCCCCAGCATTTT,CSVGQGRDQPQHF
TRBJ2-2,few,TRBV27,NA,TGTGCCAGCCGTCAGAACACCGGGGAGCTGTTTTTT,CASRQNTGELFF
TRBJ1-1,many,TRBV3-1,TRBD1,TGTGCCAGCAGTACAGGGGGCGCGGTAGAAGCTTTCTTT,CASSTGGAVEAFF
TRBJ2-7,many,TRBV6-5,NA,TGTGCCAGCAGCCCATCCCCCTCCTACGAGCAGTACTTC,CASSPSPSYEQYF
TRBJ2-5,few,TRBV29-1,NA,TGCATCACTTGGGGGGATGAGACCCAGTACTTC,CITWGDETQYF
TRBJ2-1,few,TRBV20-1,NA,TGCAGTGCCCCGAAGGGCGGACACAGTAATGAGCAGTTCTTC,CSAPKGGHSNEQFF
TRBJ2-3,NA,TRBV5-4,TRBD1,TGTGCCAGCAGAAGCGGACAGGGGGCAACGGATACGCAGTATTTT,CASRSGQGATDTQYF
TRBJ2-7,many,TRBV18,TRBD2,TGTGCCAGCTCACCAGGACTAGCGAGAAGCTCCTACGAGCAGTACTTC,CASSPGLARSSYEQYF